The rows below give T cell receptor beta chains drawn from one sample of a study of cytomegalovirus exposure and HLA in healthy donors. Libraries were prepared by immunoSEQ multiplex PCR; TCRdb keeps only in-frame clonotypes and omits some of them. The sample has 300,000 or so clones, about four fifths seen once. Sequenced: PBMCs. All receptors come from a middle-aged woman in good health and CMV-seropositive. Each CDR3 is given with its conserved first and last residue. The order of the fields is CDR3 DNA, CDR3 protein, V gene, D gene, J gene, clone size. A D gene is named only where the DNA matches it firmly. Clone size is not always given. Where it is, it says once, few, many or a class for expanded clones.

CDR3 DNA: TGTGCCAGCAGTTCCGGACTAGTGCAAGAGACCCAGTACTTC
CDR3 protein: CASSSGLVQETQYF
V gene: TRBV6-5
D gene: TRBD2
J gene: TRBJ2-5
clone size: few

CDR3 DNA: TGTGCCAGCAGCGTATCGGGTGGGGGGGGGTGGAATGAGCAGTTCTTC
CDR3 protein: CASSVSGGGGWNEQFF
V gene: TRBV9
D gene: TRBD2
J gene: TRBJ2-1
clone size: NA

CDR3 DNA: TGTGCCAGCAGCCAGGTAGCGGTAGCCAAAAACAGTCAGTACTTC
CDR3 protein: CASSQVAVAKNSQYF
V gene: TRBV4-2
D gene: NA
J gene: TRBJ2-4
clone size: once

CDR3 DNA: TGCAGCGTTGAAGGACCACTAGCGGAAGTCTACAATGAGCAGTTCTTC
CDR3 protein: CSVEGPLAEVYNEQFF
V gene: TRBV29-1
D gene: TRBD2
J gene: TRBJ2-1
clone size: NA

CDR3 DNA: TGCGCCAGCAGTGGGCAGGGGGCGCATAACACCGGGGAGCTGTTTTTT
CDR3 protein: CASSGQGAHNTGELFF
V gene: TRBV5-1
D gene: TRBD1
J gene: TRBJ2-2
clone size: NA

CDR3 DNA: TGTGCCAGCATCCGGGACTGCTCCTACAATGAGCAGTTCTTC
CDR3 protein: CASIRDCSYNEQFF
V gene: TRBV6-9
D gene: NA
J gene: TRBJ2-1
clone size: NA

CDR3 DNA: TGCAGCGTTTTAGTCGAGAGGGTCCACGAGCAGTACTTC
CDR3 protein: CSVLVERVHEQYF
V gene: TRBV29-1
D gene: NA
J gene: TRBJ2-7
clone size: NA

CDR3 DNA: TGTGCCAGCAGTGCCTCTCGACGGGATTCACCCCTCCACTTT
CDR3 protein: CASSASRRDSPLHF
V gene: TRBV6-5
D gene: NA
J gene: TRBJ1-6
clone size: many

CDR3 DNA: TGTGCCAGTAGTCTATGGACAGGGACTAATGAAAAACTGTTTTTT
CDR3 protein: CASSLWTGTNEKLFF
V gene: TRBV19
D gene: TRBD1
J gene: TRBJ1-4
clone size: few

CDR3 DNA: TGTGCCAGCAGTTACTCGCGGGGGAACCACGAGCAGTACTTC
CDR3 protein: CASSYSRGNHEQYF
V gene: TRBV6-5
D gene: TRBD2
J gene: TRBJ2-7
clone size: NA

CDR3 DNA: TGTGCCAGTAGTATCGGGGGACAGGGTGAAGCTTTCTTT
CDR3 protein: CASSIGGQGEAFF
V gene: TRBV19
D gene: TRBD1
J gene: TRBJ1-1
clone size: once

CDR3 DNA: TGTGCCAGCAGCTCCTCAGGGGGCAATGAGCAGTTCTTC
CDR3 protein: CASSSSGGNEQFF
V gene: TRBV7-3
D gene: TRBD1
J gene: TRBJ2-1
clone size: NA

CDR3 DNA: TGTGCCTGGTCGGGAGGGGGGGGGCGCGGAAACACCATATATTTT
CDR3 protein: CAWSGGGGRGNTIYF
V gene: TRBV30
D gene: NA
J gene: TRBJ1-3
clone size: NA

CDR3 DNA: TGTGCCAGCAGTTCAGGACTAGCGGGAGACAATGAGCAGTTCTTC
CDR3 protein: CASSSGLAGDNEQFF
V gene: TRBV6-5
D gene: TRBD2
J gene: TRBJ2-1
clone size: NA

CDR3 DNA: TGTGCCAGCAGTTTGTTACTCGATACGCAGTATTTT
CDR3 protein: CASSLLLDTQYF
V gene: TRBV28
D gene: NA
J gene: TRBJ2-3
clone size: NA

CDR3 DNA: TGTGCCAGCAGTGACGGGAGCGGGCACTACAATGAGCAGTTCTTC
CDR3 protein: CASSDGSGHYNEQFF
V gene: TRBV6-4
D gene: NA
J gene: TRBJ2-1
clone size: NA

CDR3 DNA: TGCGCCAGCAGCTTTCAGCGGGAGGGCCGGGAGCAGTACTTC
CDR3 protein: CASSFQREGREQYF
V gene: TRBV5-1
D gene: TRBD2
J gene: TRBJ2-7
clone size: NA

CDR3 DNA: TGTGCCAGCGCGGGGGGGGGTGAGCAGTTCTTC
CDR3 protein: CASAGGGEQFF
V gene: TRBV11-3
D gene: TRBD2
J gene: TRBJ2-1
clone size: NA

CDR3 DNA: TGTGCCATCAGTGTAGGGGAACCTGACCAAGAGACCCAGTACTTC
CDR3 protein: CAISVGEPDQETQYF
V gene: TRBV10-3
D gene: NA
J gene: TRBJ2-5
clone size: NA

CDR3 DNA: TGTGCCAGCAGTGGCGGGAGGGACAGGGGCCACGAGCAGTACTTC
CDR3 protein: CASSGGRDRGHEQYF
V gene: TRBV6-5
D gene: NA
J gene: TRBJ2-7
clone size: NA

CDR3 DNA: TGTGCCAGCAGCTTAGAAGTGGGGGGGGCCTCGAGCTATGGCTACACCTTC
CDR3 protein: CASSLEVGGASSYGYTF
V gene: TRBV7-2
D gene: NA
J gene: TRBJ1-2
clone size: NA

CDR3 DNA: TGTGCCAGCTCACCACTGGGAGGGCTGGCAGAGCGGGAGCTGTTTTTT
CDR3 protein: CASSPLGGLAERELFF
V gene: TRBV18
D gene: TRBD2
J gene: TRBJ2-2
clone size: NA

CDR3 DNA: TGTGCCAGCAGCGTCGGGCCCGAGGGTACTCCTTTCTTT
CDR3 protein: CASSVGPEGTPFF
V gene: TRBV7-3
D gene: NA
J gene: TRBJ1-1
clone size: once

CDR3 DNA: TGTGCCAGCAGCCAAGGGACTAGCGGGAGGCCCCTCCTAGGGCACGAGCAGTACTTC
CDR3 protein: CASSQGTSGRPLLGHEQYF
V gene: TRBV14
D gene: TRBD2
J gene: TRBJ2-7
clone size: once

CDR3 DNA: TGTGCCAGCAGTTCCCCTTCGACAGGGGGCACAGATACGCAGTATTTT
CDR3 protein: CASSSPSTGGTDTQYF
V gene: TRBV28
D gene: TRBD1
J gene: TRBJ2-3
clone size: NA

CDR3 DNA: TGTGCCAGTAGATGGGAAAACCCCCAGGGTTTTGGCTATGGCTACACCTTC
CDR3 protein: CASRWENPQGFGYGYTF
V gene: TRBV19
D gene: NA
J gene: TRBJ1-2
clone size: NA

CDR3 DNA: TGTGCCAGCCGCATTGGGGGAGGTCATACCTACGAGCAGTACTTC
CDR3 protein: CASRIGGGHTYEQYF
V gene: TRBV27
D gene: NA
J gene: TRBJ2-7
clone size: NA

CDR3 DNA: TGCAGTGCTAGTCTAGGAGCCGGCTACACCTTC
CDR3 protein: CSASLGAGYTF
V gene: TRBV20-1
D gene: NA
J gene: TRBJ1-2
clone size: once

CDR3 DNA: TGTGCCAGCAGTTTAGACGGGGACAGGGGAGCGGATGAGCAGTTCTTC
CDR3 protein: CASSLDGDRGADEQFF
V gene: TRBV27
D gene: TRBD1
J gene: TRBJ2-1
clone size: NA

CDR3 DNA: TGTGCCAGCAGTTATACAATACAAGAGACCCAGTACTTC
CDR3 protein: CASSYTIQETQYF
V gene: TRBV6-5
D gene: NA
J gene: TRBJ2-5
clone size: once

CDR3 DNA: TGTGCCAGCACTGTAGGGACAACCTCGAACACCGGGGAGCTGTTTTTT
CDR3 protein: CASTVGTTSNTGELFF
V gene: TRBV7-9
D gene: NA
J gene: TRBJ2-2
clone size: NA

CDR3 DNA: TGTGCCTGGGCCCTGGCGGGCAACAATGAGCAGTTCTTC
CDR3 protein: CAWALAGNNEQFF
V gene: TRBV30
D gene: NA
J gene: TRBJ2-1
clone size: NA

CDR3 DNA: TGTGCCAGCAGTTCGACAGGGTTCACTGAAGCTTTCTTT
CDR3 protein: CASSSTGFTEAFF
V gene: TRBV28
D gene: TRBD1
J gene: TRBJ1-1
clone size: NA

CDR3 DNA: TGTGCCAGCAGCTTAGGACTAGCGCCGGTCAATGAGCAGTTCTTC
CDR3 protein: CASSLGLAPVNEQFF
V gene: TRBV7-6
D gene: TRBD2
J gene: TRBJ2-1
clone size: NA

CDR3 DNA: TGCGCCAGCAGCCAAGATTCGGGTGTGGGAGATACGCAGTATTTT
CDR3 protein: CASSQDSGVGDTQYF
V gene: TRBV4-3
D gene: NA
J gene: TRBJ2-3
clone size: NA

CDR3 DNA: TGTGCCACCACCTTACAGGACCCTAGGTCCGGGGAGCTGTTTTTT
CDR3 protein: CATTLQDPRSGELFF
V gene: TRBV21-1
D gene: NA
J gene: TRBJ2-2
clone size: few

CDR3 DNA: TGTGCCAGCAGCACAAAGACAGGGCCCACTGAAGCTTTCTTT
CDR3 protein: CASSTKTGPTEAFF
V gene: TRBV7-9
D gene: TRBD1
J gene: TRBJ1-1
clone size: NA

CDR3 DNA: TGTGCCAGTAGTCCCGGGACAGGTAGGGTGAATCAGCCCCAGCATTTT
CDR3 protein: CASSPGTGRVNQPQHF
V gene: TRBV19
D gene: TRBD1
J gene: TRBJ1-5
clone size: NA

CDR3 DNA: TGTGCCAGCAGTGACGGGAGCAGGGCAGATACGCAGTATTTT
CDR3 protein: CASSDGSRADTQYF
V gene: TRBV25-1
D gene: NA
J gene: TRBJ2-3
clone size: once

CDR3 DNA: TGTGCCAGTAGTATATTAACTAACTATGGCTACACCTTC
CDR3 protein: CASSILTNYGYTF
V gene: TRBV19
D gene: NA
J gene: TRBJ1-2
clone size: NA

CDR3 DNA: TGTGCCAGCAGTGAATCTGGTGGGAGCCCCGGGGAGCTGTTTTTT
CDR3 protein: CASSESGGSPGELFF
V gene: TRBV25-1
D gene: NA
J gene: TRBJ2-2
clone size: NA

CDR3 DNA: TGTGCCTGGAGTATTAGCGGGAGAAGAGCCAAAAACAGTCAGTACTTC
CDR3 protein: CAWSISGRRAKNSQYF
V gene: TRBV30
D gene: TRBD2
J gene: TRBJ2-4
clone size: NA

CDR3 DNA: TGCAGTGCACATAAAGAGACCCAGTACTTC
CDR3 protein: CSAHKETQYF
V gene: TRBV20-1
D gene: NA
J gene: TRBJ2-5
clone size: few

CDR3 DNA: TGTGCCAGCAGTCTACAGGGTAGGGAGACTGAAGCTTTCTTT
CDR3 protein: CASSLQGRETEAFF
V gene: TRBV2
D gene: NA
J gene: TRBJ1-1
clone size: once

CDR3 DNA: TGTGCCAGCAGTAAGCAAACCGTACGGACTGAAGCTTTCTTT
CDR3 protein: CASSKQTVRTEAFF
V gene: TRBV2
D gene: NA
J gene: TRBJ1-1
clone size: NA

CDR3 DNA: TGTGCCAGCAGCCTAACAAGTAGGAGCTCCTACAATGAGCAGTTCTTC
CDR3 protein: CASSLTSRSSYNEQFF
V gene: TRBV5-8
D gene: NA
J gene: TRBJ2-1
clone size: few

CDR3 DNA: TGTGCCAGCAGTTTCTCTAGCGGGAGGGCCTACAATGAGCAGTTCTTC
CDR3 protein: CASSFSSGRAYNEQFF
V gene: TRBV27
D gene: TRBD2
J gene: TRBJ2-1
clone size: NA

CDR3 DNA: TGTGCCATATCCGGGACAGGGGGCGTAGGTGAAGCTTTCTTT
CDR3 protein: CAISGTGGVGEAFF
V gene: TRBV10-3
D gene: TRBD1
J gene: TRBJ1-1
clone size: NA

CDR3 DNA: TGTGCCAGCAGTAACACACGGGGCACAGATACGCAGTATTTT
CDR3 protein: CASSNTRGTDTQYF
V gene: TRBV2
D gene: NA
J gene: TRBJ2-3
clone size: NA

CDR3 DNA: TGCAGCGTTAAAGGGGGGCGATACGAGCAGTACTTC
CDR3 protein: CSVKGGRYEQYF
V gene: TRBV29-1
D gene: NA
J gene: TRBJ2-7
clone size: NA

CDR3 DNA: TGCAGCGTGGCGACAGGGGGGGGGAATCAGCCCCAGCATTTT
CDR3 protein: CSVATGGGNQPQHF
V gene: TRBV29-1
D gene: TRBD1
J gene: TRBJ1-5
clone size: few

CDR3 DNA: TGTGCCAGCAGCCAAGGGCCTAGCGGGACCCCTTGGAATGAGCAGTTCTTC
CDR3 protein: CASSQGPSGTPWNEQFF
V gene: TRBV14
D gene: TRBD2
J gene: TRBJ2-1
clone size: NA

CDR3 DNA: TGCGCCAGCAGCCAAGAACCCCCACGGGGGGATCGCTACACCTTC
CDR3 protein: CASSQEPPRGDRYTF
V gene: TRBV4-3
D gene: NA
J gene: TRBJ1-2
clone size: NA

CDR3 DNA: TGTGCCAGCAGCTTACCAGGGTCCTACAATGAGCAGTTCTTC
CDR3 protein: CASSLPGSYNEQFF
V gene: TRBV7-3
D gene: NA
J gene: TRBJ2-1
clone size: NA

CDR3 DNA: TGTGCCAGTAGCACGCAGGGCGAAGGGGAGACCCAGTACTTC
CDR3 protein: CASSTQGEGETQYF
V gene: TRBV19
D gene: NA
J gene: TRBJ2-5
clone size: NA